Given below is one T cell receptor beta chain in context. As yet, its antigen is unknown. This sample was included in a study of memory CD4+ T cells and cytomegalovirus serostatus. The study's findings and limits: Suggested: most of the CMV-linked TCR signature lies in CD4+ memory cells. CMV serostatus prediction reached median AUC roughly 0.95, or 0.91 with US-trained model.

The CDR3 covers 17 residues. Repertoires were generated with immunoSEQ multiplex PCR, while TCRdb's copy carries only in-frame clones and drops some. This table has under 80,000 clones, more than 75% appearing once. The sort gate was single viable CD3+CD4+CD8-CD45RO+ cells for memory CD4+ T cells. The clonotype was recovered from an adult in good health and CMV-seronegative. Sample: memory CD4+ T cells from blood. The chain uses TRBV21-1 and TRBJ1-1. TRBV21-1 is marked as a pseudogene. For the CDR3, the DNA is TGTGCCAGCCGCCAAAGGGGGGGAGCCGGACGGAACACTGAAGCTTTCTTT. Its translation: CASRQRGGAGRNTEAFF.